This T cell receptor (beta chain) originates from a study of memory CD4+ T cells and cytomegalovirus serostatus. In the study overall: Donors were healthy Belgian adults, several CMV seropositive and approximately 25 seronegative. Study conclusions and caveats: Suggested: most of the CMV-linked TCR signature lies in CD4+ memory cells.

Original processing methods: Out-of-frame sequences were removed, leaving 2 million to 2.5 million distinct TCRbeta sequences. Assay: immunoSEQ multiplex PCR; the TCRdb copy retains only in-frame clones and omits some. From that table come the V and J calls and clone size; the DNA was used to work out D and trimming. The repertoire consists of about 92,000 clones, with about 80% occurring once and the leading ten covering around 3.6%. Single viable CD3+CD4+CD8-CD45RO+ cells were sorted as the memory CD4+ T cells. Points on this clone: The antigen is undetermined.

CDR3 length: 13 residues. CDR1 SGHRS and CDR2 YFSETQ come from the germline V gene. Trimming cost V 7 bases and J 4 bases; bases outside gene matches: 4. This chain uses TRBV5-1 with TRBJ1-4, with 7 bases identical to TRBD1. The TCR sequence derives from an adult in good health and CMV-seropositive. Source material: memory CD4+ T cells from blood. CDR3 region: CASGTEFNEKLFF. The CDR3 bases are TGCGCCAGCGGGACAGAGTTTAATGAAAAACTGTTTTTT.